The 18 T cell receptor beta chains presented below share a single source sample, sequenced in a study of radiation and T cells in renal cell carcinoma. Profiling relied on immunoSEQ multiplex PCR, and the TCRdb table lists in-frame clones only, not all of them. The sample lists approximately 150,000 clones, about 86% occurring once. Noted time point: blood 4 weeks post-SBRT, at nephrectomy. Described treatment: 15 Gy SBRT to primary tumor, nephrectomy 4 weeks later. This sample comprised blood, obtained from a patient whose treatment included radiotherapy and nephrectomy. All receptors derive from a woman aged 50 to 65 with renal cell carcinoma.

This clone appeared once. This rearrangement joins TRBV7-3 to TRBJ2-5; a possible D gene is TRBD2 (6 bases). Germline assignment: CDR1 SGHTA and CDR2 FQGTGA. The CDR3 is made up of 14 amino acids. The ends were cut back, 5 bases at V and 2 bases at J, with 12 bases in the middle. The CDR3 region is CASSPGLAQETQYF. The CDR3 bases are TGTGCCAGCAGCCCGGGCCTAGCGCAAGAGACCCAGTACTTC.

This clone was picked up many times. The rearrangement links TRBV19 to TRBJ1-4, with a tentative D call TRBD1 (5 bases). With 6 bases removed from V and 3 bases from J, the gap between germline ends came to 17 bases. Looked up from germline, CDR1 is LNHDA and CDR2 is SQIVND (reference sequence). The CDR3 is 16 amino acids. CDR3 bases: TGTGCCAGTAGCAACCAGTACGGGGCGGCTAATGAAAAACTGTTTTTT. Amino acids: CASSNQYGAANEKLFF.

The J gene is TRBJ2-5, the V gene TRBV7-2, with TRBD2 matching over 8 bases. Germline V lookup: CDR1 SGHTA, CDR2 FQGNSA. V lost 5 bases to trimming and J lost 2 bases; unmatched junction nucleotides: 4. The length of the CDR3 is 14 residues. CDR3 coding DNA: TGTGCCAGCAGCCTGACTAGCGCTCAAGAGACCCAGTACTTC. Its translation: CASSLTSAQETQYF.

The rearrangement links TRBV27 to TRBJ2-2, with 13 bases matching TRBD2. Germline V CDR1 and CDR2: MNHEY, SMNVEV (reference sequence). CDR3 length: 17 amino acids. The ends lost 4 bases at V and 7 bases at J; junction bases unmatched: 9. Here the CDR3 reads CASSSGLAGDGHGELFF. In nucleotides, the CDR3 is TGTGCCAGCAGTTCCGGACTAGCGGGAGACGGCCACGGGGAGCTGTTTTTT.

The chain couples TRBV7-2 to TRBJ2-5; 7 bases are shared with TRBD1. The CDR3 length is 15 residues. The germline V gene has CDR1 SGHTA and CDR2 FQGNSA. Trimming cost V 3 bases and J 5 bases; bases outside gene matches: 9. CDR3 coding DNA: TGTGCCAGCAGCTTTAGACAGGGTGGGGGTGAGACCCAGTACTTC. It specifies CASSFRQGGGETQYF.

A single count supports this clone. This rearrangement joins TRBV7-6 to TRBJ2-3, with 11 nucleotides matching TRBD2. Germline assignment: CDR1 SGHVS and CDR2 FNYEAQ. This CDR3 comprises 17 residues. The V and J ends lost 5 bases and 4 bases, in that order; junction bases with no gene match: 11. CDR3 DNA: TGTGCCAGCAGCAGAGGACTAGCGGGCCACAGGGCAGATACGCAGTATTTT. The encoded protein is CASSRGLAGHRADTQYF.

This chain links TRBV27 with TRBJ2-6; 7 nucleotides line up with TRBD1. Germline trimming cut 6 bases from V and 3 bases from J; bases unmatched to any gene: 5. This CDR3 is 15 amino acids long. Per germline, CDR1 MNHEY and CDR2 SMNVEV (reference sequence). The CDR3 DNA sequence: TGTGCCAGCAGCCCCGACAGGGTTGGGGCCAACGTCCTGACTTTC. Amino acid sequence: CASSPDRVGANVLTF.

This chain uses TRBV6-6 with TRBJ2-4; tentative D call: TRBD1 (6 bases). The V end was cut by 4 bases, the J end by 0 bases, with 13 bases between. CDR1 and CDR2 from the germline V gene are MNHNY and SVGAGI (reference sequence). The CDR3 spans 16 residues. This CDR3 reads CASSSQGPEAKNIQYF. The DNA of the CDR3 is TGTGCCAGCAGTTCCCAGGGGCCGGAAGCCAAAAACATTCAGTACTTC.

The chain links TRBV28 to TRBJ2-6; D is perhaps TRBD2 (5 bases). The CDR3 contains 16 residues. Germline CDR1 is MDHEN and CDR2 is SYDVKM. In DNA form, the CDR3 reads TGTGCAGCGGCCGGCGGCAGGAGCTCTGGGGCCAACGTCCTGACTTTC. Amino acid sequence: CAAAGGRSSGANVLTF.

The V call is TRBV6-6, the J call TRBJ2-7, with 7 bases fitting TRBD1. Trimming cost V 6 bases and J 7 bases; bases outside gene matches: 12. This CDR3 has 14 amino acids. CDR1 is MNHNY and CDR2 is SVGAGI in the germline V gene (reference sequence). CDR3 coding DNA: TGTGCCAGCAGCCCCGCTCGGACAGGTCGGGAGCAGTACTTC. Translated: CASSPARTGREQYF.

V is TRBV25-1 and J is TRBJ1-4; D is unclear. From germline, CDR1 is MGHDK and CDR2 SYGVNS. The CDR3 runs to 14 residues. The germline V and J ends were trimmed by 4 bases and 3 bases, with 9 bases remaining between them. The DNA for the CDR3 is TGTGCCAGCAGTGCGGGCGGAGCTAATGAAAAACTGTTTTTT. Residues: CASSAGGANEKLFF.

The CDR3 here is CASSVAGELFF. Here the CDR3 DNA reads TGCGCCAGCAGTGTGGCCGGGGAGCTGTTTTTT. The rearrangement uses TRBV10-1 and TRBJ2-2, with D hard to call. Germline V gene lookup returns CDR1 WNHNN and CDR2 SYGVQD (reference sequence). The ends were cut back, 4 bases at V and 6 bases at J, with 3 bases in the middle. This CDR3 is built from 11 residues.

This chain connects TRBV4-3 to TRBJ1-4, with D perhaps TRBD1 (6 bases). V was cut by 2 bases and J by 8 bases, with 9 bases left in between. The CDR3 sequence is 13 residues long. Germline values: CDR1 LGHNA, CDR2 YSLEER. Written as DNA, the CDR3 is TGCGCCAGCAGCCAAAACGACAGGGAAAAACTGTTTTTT. Amino acids: CASSQNDREKLFF.

This chain uses TRBV5-7 with TRBJ2-4, with D maybe TRBD2 (6 bases). TRBV5-7 is filed as an ORF, its function uncertain. Trimming shortened V by 8 bases and J by 7 bases, and 28 bases separated the two germline ends. CDR3 length equals 17 residues. The CDR3 region is CARPGRDDRGILNIQYF. CDR3 nucleotide sequence: TGTGCCAGACCAGGGCGGGATGACAGAGGGATACTGAACATTCAGTACTTC.

V and J are TRBV5-1 and TRBJ2-5, with 10 bases fitting TRBD2. This CDR3 region has 15 residues. With 4 bases clipped from V and 5 bases from J, the junction kept 8 bases outside the gene matches. The germline V gene has CDR1 SGHRS and CDR2 YFSETQ. As DNA, the CDR3 is TGCGCCAGCAGCGGGCTAGCGGGAGAGGTCGAGACCCAGTACTTC. It specifies CASSGLAGEVETQYF.

V is TRBV4-2 and J is TRBJ1-5; D possibly corresponds to TRBD1 (6 bases). Germline V CDR1 and CDR2: LGHNA, YNFKEQ. Trimming took off 0 bases at V and 6 bases at J, with 12 bases between the two ends. The CDR3 covers 15 residues. Here the CDR3 DNA reads TGTGCCAGCAGCCAAGAACGGGGCAGGGGTCAGCCCCAGCATTTT. The encoded protein is CASSQERGRGQPQHF.

This chain links TRBV9 with TRBJ2-2; D is uncertain. Per the germline V gene, CDR1 is SGDLS and CDR2 is YYNGEE. CDR3 length equals 13 residues. The V gene lost 2 bases and the J gene lost 4 bases, with 6 bases spanning the gap. The CDR3 coding sequence is TGTGCCAGCAGCGTCCGACCCACCGGGGAGCTGTTTTTT. The encoded protein is CASSVRPTGELFF.

This rearrangement joins TRBV7-2 to TRBJ2-1, with D tentatively TRBD2 (6 bases). Germline V CDR1 and CDR2: SGHTA, FQGNSA. V was trimmed by 3 bases and J by 2 bases, leaving 20 bases between them. The CDR3 is made up of 18 amino acids. The CDR3 DNA is TGTGCCAGCAGCTTTAGAAGGCGGGACTCCCTAACCTACAATGAGCAGTTCTTC. This translates into CASSFRRRDSLTYNEQFF.